The 30 T cell receptor beta chains listed next were all sequenced from one sample in a study of blood T cell repertoires in COVID-19. The assay was immunoSEQ multiplex PCR, and TCRdb's table has in-frame clones only and misses some. The table shows around 380,000 clones, with around 87% occurring only once. Sequencing was carried out using PBMCs or T cells enriched from blood (not recorded which). The receptors shown here come from a man aged 25 to 40 who had recovered from COVID-19.

The chain uses TRBV4-3 and TRBJ2-1; 8 bases map to TRBD2. Looked up from germline, CDR1 is LGHNA and CDR2 is YSLEER. With V trimmed by 0 bases and J by 7 bases, 8 bases remained unmatched. The CDR3 runs to 16 residues. This CDR3 reads CASSQDTAGGKNEQFF. The CDR3 region has the DNA TGCGCCAGCAGCCAAGACACGGCGGGGGGCAAAAATGAGCAGTTCTTC.

This clone was observed once. V usage is TRBV3-1 (or the pseudogene TRBV3-2) and J usage is TRBJ1-1; possibly TRBD1 for D (5 bases). Germline V gene lookup returns CDR1 LGHDT and CDR2 YNNKEL (reference sequence). The germline V and J ends were trimmed by 4 bases and 0 bases, with 18 bases remaining between them. The CDR3 extends over 17 amino acids. The CDR3 is CASSRATKTVMNTEAFF. CDR3 nucleotides: TGTGCCAGCAGCCGAGCCACTAAGACAGTCATGAACACTGAAGCTTTCTTT.

In this sample, this clone turned up once. The chain joins TRBV6-6 to TRBJ1-2, with 7 bases lining up with TRBD1. V gave up 2 bases and J gave up 2 bases; unmatched junction bases: 5. The CDR3 spans 15 residues. Per the germline V gene, CDR1 is MNHNY and CDR2 is SVGAGI (reference sequence). As DNA, the CDR3 is TGTGCCAGCAGTTACCACCGGGACAGAAACTATGGCTACACCTTC. It specifies CASSYHRDRNYGYTF.

The CDR3 loop is CASSQDGGPNTEAFF. The DNA of the CDR3 is TGCGCCAGCAGCCAAGATGGGGGCCCGAACACTGAAGCTTTCTTT. The chain combines TRBV4-3 with TRBJ1-1, with a possible D match to TRBD1 (6 bases). The CDR3 spans 15 residues. CDR1 is LGHNA, CDR2 YSLEER, per germline. V was clipped by 0 bases and J by 1 base, with 9 bases between them.

The count of this clone is one. The chain is built from TRBV30 and TRBJ1-1; no reliable D call. There are 12 residues in the CDR3. V lost 4 bases and J lost 0, with 6 bases in between. Germline V gives CDR1 GTSNPN, CDR2 SVGIG (reference sequence). The CDR3 nucleotides read TGTGCCTGGATACAGCTGAACACTGAAGCTTTCTTT. It is translated as CAWIQLNTEAFF.

The chain has TRBV27 and TRBJ2-3; 12 nucleotides line up with TRBD1. Germline V gene sequence: CDR1 MNHEY, CDR2 SMNVEV (reference sequence). CDR3 length: 17 residues. J gave up 7 bases and V 2 bases, and 10 bases lay outside the gene matches. CDR3: CASSLGRPGQGAYTQYF. In nucleotides, the CDR3 is TGTGCCAGCAGTTTAGGGCGGCCGGGACAGGGGGCATATACGCAGTATTTT.

The rearrangement uses TRBV3-1 (or the pseudogene TRBV3-2) and TRBJ2-7; a weak D match, TRBD1 (5 bases). Trimming cost V 5 bases and J 2 bases, with 10 bases left between them. The CDR3 contains 13 residues. Germline CDR1 is LGHDT and CDR2 is YNNKEL (reference sequence). The CDR3 DNA is TGTGCCAGCAGCTCCAGGGCCCCCTACGAGCAGTACTTC. Protein sequence: CASSSRAPYEQYF.

Concerning this clone: The same CDR3 can be traced to other DNA sequences in this sample. J is TRBJ1-5 and V is TRBV7-2; no reliable D call. The ends were cut back, 1 base at V and 0 bases at J, with 7 bases in the middle. The V gene's germline CDR1 is SGHTA and CDR2 FQGNSA. The length of the CDR3 is 15 residues. As DNA, the CDR3 is TGTGCCAGCAGCTTAGGGCAGTCTAGCAATCAGCCCCAGCATTTT. Encoded protein: CASSLGQSSNQPQHF.

The chain carries TRBV5-1 and TRBJ2-6, with 8 bases that match TRBD1. This CDR3 is 17 amino acids long. The germline V gene encodes CDR1 SGHRS and CDR2 YFSETQ. J gave up 0 bases and V 4 bases, and 6 bases lay outside the gene matches. CDR3 sequence reads: CASSLGQVLSGANVLTF. CDR3 sequence (DNA): TGCGCCAGCAGCCTGGGACAGGTCCTCTCTGGGGCCAACGTCCTGACTTTC.

Points on this clone: A read error may produce the germline difference seen at one junction end. The chain is built from TRBV30 and TRBJ2-7; 9 nucleotides line up with TRBD2. This CDR3 comprises 15 residues. The germline V gene encodes CDR1 GTSNPN and CDR2 SVGIG (reference sequence). The CDR3 here is CAWSASTSGASRTNF. Here the CDR3 DNA reads TGTGCCTGGAGTGCATCGACTAGCGGAGCTTCGCGGACAAACTTC.

V usage is TRBV6-5 and J usage is TRBJ2-5; 10 bases map to TRBD1. The CDR3 sequence is 16 residues long. Per germline, CDR1 MNHEY and CDR2 SVGAGI. V lost 1 base and J lost 4; bases outside the gene matches: 6. CDR3 nucleotide sequence: TGTGCCAGCAGTTACTATCCGACAGGGGGCATAGAGACCCAGTACTTC. Residues: CASSYYPTGGIETQYF.

The rearrangement links TRBV4-1 to TRBJ2-1; TRBD2 matches at 12 bases. The CDR3 spans 16 residues. Losses at the gene ends were 0 bases for V and 9 bases for J; bases not matched to a gene: 6. The germline V gene has CDR1 MGHRA and CDR2 YSYEKL. The CDR3 bases are TGCGCCAGCAGCCAAGAGGCTAGCGGGGGGGCGGGTGAGCAGTTCTTC. This translates into CASSQEASGGAGEQFF.

The rearrangement links TRBV9 to TRBJ2-7; weak D call: TRBD2 (5 bases). There are 15 residues in the CDR3. Trimming stripped 0 bases from V and 3 bases from J, with 13 bases between. Germline values: CDR1 SGDLS, CDR2 YYNGEE. Written as DNA, the CDR3 is TGTGCCAGCAGCGTAGAATCGACTACGTACTACGAGCAGTACTTC. It is translated as CASSVESTTYYEQYF.

The CDR3 coding sequence is TGTGCCAGCAGTTCCCAGGTGGTGGGTTATGGCTACACCTTC. Translated, it gives CASSSQVVGYGYTF. V usage is TRBV28 and J usage is TRBJ1-2; D call uncertain. CDR1 is MDHEN and CDR2 is SYDVKM in the germline V gene. The V end was cut by 4 bases, the J end by 5 bases, with 14 bases between. This CDR3 region has 14 residues.

This chain uses TRBV10-3 with TRBJ2-1; 8 bases match TRBD1. The CDR3 spans 15 residues. V gave up 0 bases and J gave up 2 bases; unmatched junction bases: 0. Germline assignment: CDR1 ENHRY and CDR2 SYGVKD. In DNA form, the CDR3 reads TGTGCCATCAGTGAGTCGACAGGGGCCTACAATGAGCAGTTCTTC. Protein: CAISESTGAYNEQFF.

The V call is TRBV19, the J call TRBJ2-1; D possibly corresponds to TRBD1 (5 bases). This CDR3 has 16 amino acids. Germline V gives CDR1 LNHDA, CDR2 SQIVND (reference sequence). The ends were cut back, 1 base at V and 6 bases at J, with 16 bases in the middle. CDR3 residues: CASSIGVGPPGNEQFF. For the CDR3, the DNA is TGTGCCAGTAGTATAGGAGTGGGGCCCCCGGGCAATGAGCAGTTCTTC.

The chain couples TRBV2 to TRBJ2-2, with TRBD2 matching over 8 bases. The germline V gene encodes CDR1 SNHLY and CDR2 FYNNEI. CDR3 size: 14 residues. J lost 6 bases, V lost 6 bases, and 6 bases had no gene match. The DNA of the CDR3 is TGTGCCAGCAGGACCGGGACTAGTGCCGGGGAGCTGTTTTTT. Translated, it gives CASRTGTSAGELFF.

This clone was seen just once. This sequence joins TRBV10-3 and TRBJ1-1; TRBD1 is a possible D gene (5 bases). The germline V gene encodes CDR1 ENHRY and CDR2 SYGVKD. CDR3 size: 13 residues. The germline V and J ends were trimmed by 7 bases and 3 bases, with 12 bases remaining between them. CDR3 bases: TGTGCCATCACTGCCACAGGTCACACTGAAGCTTTCTTT. This sequence encodes CAITATGHTEAFF.

This clone was observed a handful of times. The rearrangement joins TRBV3-1 (or the pseudogene TRBV3-2) to TRBJ1-1, with TRBD1 as a possible D gene (5 bases). This CDR3 contains 13 residues. Germline-derived CDR1 and CDR2 are LGHDT and YNNKEL (reference sequence). Trimming took off 5 bases at V and 11 bases at J, with 18 bases between the two ends. CDR3 sequence reads: CASSSTGSLEAFF. The CDR3 DNA is TGTGCCAGCAGCTCCACAGGTTCCTTGGAGGCTTTCTTT.

For this clone: The same CDR3 also results from other DNA sequences found in this sample. The chain combines TRBV4-3 with TRBJ2-3; 7 bases map to TRBD2. Germline CDR1 and CDR2: LGHNA and YSLEER. The CDR3 has 14 amino acids. Germline trimming cut 3 bases from V and 0 bases from J; bases unmatched to any gene: 0. The CDR3 DNA sequence: TGCGCCAGCAGCCAGGGGGGGAGCACAGATACGCAGTATTTT. Residues: CASSQGGSTDTQYF.

V usage is TRBV6-5 and J usage is TRBJ2-2; 7 nucleotides align to TRBD2. J gave up 2 bases and V 4 bases, and 7 bases lay outside the gene matches. There are 16 residues in the CDR3. CDR1 and CDR2 (germline): MNHEY, SVGAGI. The CDR3 nucleotides are TGTGCCAGCAGTTCTGAGGGAGGGATTAACACCGGGGAGCTGTTTTTT. The encoded protein is CASSSEGGINTGELFF.

This clone showed up just once. The chain recombines TRBV4-3 with TRBJ1-2; D is perhaps TRBD1 (5 bases). Between the trimmed V and J ends, which lost 0 bases and 6 bases, there was a span of 14 bases. This CDR3 has 15 residues. CDR1 is LGHNA, CDR2 YSLEER, per germline. DNA for the CDR3: TGCGCCAGCAGCCAAGATCGGGGGAGTTATGATGGCTACACCTTC. It is translated as CASSQDRGSYDGYTF.

The chain couples TRBV10-3 to TRBJ2-3; D remains unclear. This CDR3 is 15 amino acids long. CDR1 ENHRY and CDR2 SYGVKD come from the germline V gene. Trimming left V 3 bases short and J 6 bases short, with 16 bases between. CDR3: CAISDAAKTGDTQYF. In DNA, the CDR3 is TGTGCCATCAGTGATGCGGCAAAAACCGGGGATACGCAGTATTTT.

The gene calls are TRBV7-9 and TRBJ1-2; 10 bases are a match to TRBD1. Germline-derived CDR1 and CDR2 are SEHNR and FQNEAQ (reference sequence). V shed 5 bases, J shed 7 bases, and the junction held 7 bases outside the gene matches. This CDR3 is built from 14 residues. The CDR3 here is CASSASRDRGGYTF. As DNA, the CDR3 is TGTGCCAGCAGCGCAAGCCGGGACAGGGGTGGCTACACCTTC.

The chain joins TRBV7-2 to TRBJ2-5, with 9 bases identical to TRBD2. Germline V lookup: CDR1 SGHTA, CDR2 FQGNSA. V was pared by 0 bases and J by 5 bases, with 13 bases of the junction left unmatched. The CDR3 totals 18 residues. The CDR3 loop reads CASSLAGFGGGAWETQYF. The DNA for the CDR3 is TGTGCCAGCAGCTTAGCGGGCTTTGGCGGGGGGGCCTGGGAGACCCAGTACTTC.

V is TRBV18 and J is TRBJ1-2, with D possibly being TRBD1 (6 bases). Trimming cost V 0 bases and J 6 bases, with 14 bases left between them. The germline gives CDR1 KGHSH, CDR2 LQKENI. The CDR3 extends over 15 amino acids. The CDR3 nucleotides are TGTGCCAGCTCACCACCATTAAACAGGGACCATGGCTACACCTTC. This codes for CASSPPLNRDHGYTF.

The V and J genes are TRBV30 and TRBJ1-1; D gene ambiguous. This CDR3 has 13 residues. The V end was cut by 0 bases, the J end by 10 bases, with 15 bases between. The germline CDR1 and CDR2 sequences are GTSNPN and SVGIG (reference sequence). The CDR3 DNA follows: TGTGCCTGGAGTGTACTAGCGGGAGGGAGAGCTTTCTTT. This translates into CAWSVLAGGRAFF. Looking up the rest from reference TRBV30 and TRBJ1-1 gives the full variable domain: SQTIHQWPATLVQPVGSPLSLECTVEGTSNPNLYWYRQAAGRGLQLLFYSVGIGQISSEVPQNLSASRPQDRQFILSSKKLLLSDSGFYLCAWSVLAGGRAFFGQGTRLTVV.

In regard to this clone: The same CDR3 also results from other DNA sequences found in this sample. This chain links TRBV18 with TRBJ1-5; 10 bases fit TRBD1. Per germline, CDR1 KGHSH and CDR2 LQKENI. The CDR3 totals 14 residues. V shed 6 bases and J 6 bases; nucleotides not matched to a gene: 5. CDR3 nucleotide sequence: TGTGCCAGCTCCCCGACAGGGGGCATTCAGCCCCAGCATTTT. Residues: CASSPTGGIQPQHF.

V is TRBV5-6 and J is TRBJ2-3; D is ambiguous. Germline V lookup: CDR1 SGHDT, CDR2 YYEEEE. Trimming pared 5 bases from V and 0 bases from J, leaving 7 bases between. The CDR3 length is 13 residues. CDR3 amino acids: CASRITSTDTQYF. In nucleotides, the CDR3 is TGTGCCAGCAGGATAACTAGCACAGATACGCAGTATTTT.

Of note for this clone: Other DNA sequences of this sample code for an identical CDR3. The chain employs TRBV4-1 and TRBJ2-7; TRBD2 agrees at 12 bases. V gave up 1 base and J gave up 4 bases; unmatched junction bases: 5. The CDR3 sequence is 16 residues long. Germline V gives CDR1 MGHRA, CDR2 YSYEKL. CDR3 DNA sequence: TGCGCCAGCAGCCAAGGTAGGACTAGCGGGGATTACGAGCAGTACTTC. Protein: CASSQGRTSGDYEQYF.